The TCR beta chain described here comes from a study of blood T cells in healthy people across ages. Together with a sample-barcoded 5' primer, a J-beta primer mix was included in a second PCR lasting roughly 7 to 11 cycles. Each CDR3 protein is one row after TCRdb ran MiXCR on the 5' RACE reads. The repertoire includes roughly 1,300,000 distinct CDR3 sequences, approximately 60% of them detected once, and 5% to 7% sits in the top ten. Concerning this clonotype itself: Its cognate antigen is unknown.

V lost 7 bases, J lost 1 base, and 14 bases lay in between. Germline lookup yields CDR1 MNHNS and CDR2 SASEGT. The CDR3 is made up of 15 amino acids. Points from the study as a whole: More naive CD4+ cells and higher diversity were found in long-lived than in aged donors.

The rearrangement joins TRBV6-1 to TRBJ2-4; a possible D gene is TRBD2 (6 bases). This clonotype was sampled from a man in his late teens or twenties in good health. Material: blood. The CDR3 DNA is TGTGCCAGCACGTGGGGGGTACCGGCCAAAAACATTCAGTACTTC. This translates into CASTWGVPAKNIQYF.